Each of the 24 T cell receptor beta chains below was sequenced from the same sample in a study of technical replicates of blood from several donors. TCRdb keeps only in-frame clones here, not all; method: immunoSEQ multiplex PCR. The table has around 79,000 clones, 91% seen once. The source material was T cells isolated from PBMCs. Receptors were obtained from a human donor in good health. Some clones in this sample may be carry-over from other donors' samples.

The CDR3 loop reads CASSLSGYTEAFF. The CDR3 DNA reads TGCGCCAGCAGCTTGTCAGGGTACACTGAAGCTTTCTTT. V usage is TRBV5-1 and J usage is TRBJ1-1; tentative D call: TRBD1 (5 bases). The V end was cut by 1 base, the J end by 3 bases, with 7 bases between. Germline lookup yields CDR1 SGHRS and CDR2 YFSETQ. CDR3 length equals 13 residues.

The chain has TRBV19 and TRBJ2-2, with D tentatively TRBD1 (6 bases). The V end was cut by 7 bases, the J end by 6 bases, with 15 bases between. The CDR3 extends over 14 amino acids. In germline, CDR1 is LNHDA, CDR2 SQIVND (reference sequence). CDR3 sequence reads: CASTRPGVPGELFF. As DNA, the CDR3 is TGTGCCAGTACTAGGCCAGGGGTGCCCGGGGAGCTGTTTTTT.

This rearrangement joins TRBV19 to TRBJ2-5, with D perhaps TRBD1 (7 bases). V shed 3 bases and J shed 1 base, with 15 bases lying between them. Germline V lookup: CDR1 LNHDA, CDR2 SQIVND (reference sequence). This CDR3 region has 16 residues. The CDR3 protein is CASSMGSGGLQETQYF. The DNA of the CDR3 is TGTGCCAGTAGTATGGGGTCAGGGGGACTCCAAGAGACCCAGTACTTC.

The table lists this clone with a count of one. The J gene is TRBJ2-1, the V gene TRBV7-2, with TRBD2 matching 13 bases. CDR1 and CDR2 (germline): SGHTA, FQGNSA. The CDR3 length is 15 residues. Trimming cost V 0 bases and J 7 bases; bases outside gene matches: 0. As DNA, the CDR3 is TGTGCCAGCAGCTTAGCGGGACTAGCGGGAAATGAGCAGTTCTTC. Its translation is CASSLAGLAGNEQFF.

The rearrangement uses TRBV11-2 and TRBJ1-2, with 8 nucleotides matching TRBD1. Per the germline V gene, CDR1 is SGHAT and CDR2 is FQNNGV. The CDR3 extends over 14 amino acids. Losses at the gene ends were 0 bases for V and 8 bases for J; bases not matched to a gene: 5. DNA for the CDR3: TGTGCCAGCAGCTTAGATCGGACAGGGATCGGCTACACCTTC. Protein sequence: CASSLDRTGIGYTF.

The genes are TRBV6-5 and TRBJ2-2, with D maybe TRBD2 (5 bases). V lost 5 bases and J lost 4, with 11 bases in between. CDR3 size: 14 residues. CDR1 and CDR2 (germline): MNHEY, SVGAGI. CDR3 residues: CASSGSWSTGELFF. The CDR3 DNA reads as TGTGCCAGCAGTGGGAGCTGGAGCACCGGGGAGCTGTTTTTT.

V usage is TRBV6-1 and J usage is TRBJ2-7; tentatively, D is TRBD2 (5 bases). From germline, CDR1 is MNHNS and CDR2 SASEGT. The V end lost 2 bases, the J end lost 6 bases, and 11 bases lay between the germline ends. The length of the CDR3 is 13 residues. CDR3 residues: CASSESGFGEQYF. Here the CDR3 DNA reads TGTGCCAGCAGTGAATCGGGATTTGGCGAGCAGTACTTC.

The rearrangement links TRBV4-3 to TRBJ2-7; TRBD1 agrees at 9 bases. The V gene end was trimmed by 3 bases and the J gene end by 3 bases; junction bases not matched to a gene: 6. The V gene's germline CDR1 is LGHNA and CDR2 YSLEER. The CDR3 extends over 15 amino acids. The CDR3 nucleotides read TGCGCCAGCAGCCAGGGCCCGGGACAGGGCTACGAGCAGTACTTC. The encoded protein is CASSQGPGQGYEQYF.

This rearrangement joins TRBV7-3 to TRBJ2-1; weak D call: TRBD2 (6 bases). From germline, CDR1 is SGHTA and CDR2 FQGTGA. Trimming left V 5 bases short and J 5 bases short, with 16 bases between. This CDR3 region has 15 residues. CDR3 bases: TGTGCCAGCAGCCCCACTAGGACGGGGGACAATGAGCAGTTCTTC. Translation gives CASSPTRTGDNEQFF. Supplemented by reference TRBV7-3 and TRBJ2-1, the full variable domain reads GAGVSQTPSNKVTEKGKYVELRCDPISGHTALYWYRQSLGQGPEFLIYFQGTGAADDSGLPNDRFFAVRPEGSVSTLKIQRTERGDSAVYLCASSPTRTGDNEQFFGPGTRLTVL.

The CDR3 spells CATSRDRQGSQPQHF. CDR3 nucleotide sequence: TGTGCCACCAGCAGAGATCGACAGGGCAGTCAGCCCCAGCATTTT. V is TRBV15 and J is TRBJ1-5, with 7 bases aligning to TRBD1. Trimming took 0 bases from V and 6 from J; bases not matched to a gene: 5. This CDR3 comprises 15 residues. Germline CDR1 and CDR2: LNHNV and YYDKDF (reference sequence).

V usage is TRBV7-9 and J usage is TRBJ1-2; 7 bases map to TRBD1. The CDR3 has 13 amino acids. V lost 4 bases and J lost 7; bases outside the gene matches: 6. Germline V gene data show CDR1 as SEHNR and CDR2 as FQNEAQ (reference sequence). The CDR3 region is CASSSTGEGGYTF. The CDR3 DNA is TGTGCCAGCAGCTCCACAGGGGAAGGTGGCTACACCTTC.

The V call is TRBV30, the J call TRBJ2-6, with 9 nucleotides matching TRBD2. The CDR3 contains 16 residues. Germline CDR1 is GTSNPN and CDR2 is SVGIG (reference sequence). Losses at the gene ends were 3 bases for V and 2 bases for J; bases not matched to a gene: 5. The CDR3 DNA sequence: TGTGCCTGGAGGGCGGGGGGGCCCCCTGGGGCCAACGTCCTGACTTTC. It encodes CAWRAGGPPGANVLTF.

The chain links TRBV28 to TRBJ2-7; perhaps TRBD2 as D (6 bases). This CDR3 has 13 residues. V was cut by 2 bases and J by 2 bases, with 7 bases left in between. Germline-derived CDR1 and CDR2 are MDHEN and SYDVKM. The CDR3 loop reads CASSLSGPYEQYF. CDR3 coding DNA: TGTGCCAGCAGTTTAAGCGGGCCCTACGAGCAGTACTTC.

CDR3 residues: CASSLLEARPSYNEQFF. The CDR3 nucleotides are TGTGCCAGCAGCTTACTAGAGGCTAGGCCGTCCTACAATGAGCAGTTCTTC. This chain joins TRBV11-2 and TRBJ2-1; D remains unclear. This CDR3 is built from 17 residues. The germline V gene has CDR1 SGHAT and CDR2 FQNNGV. Trimming shortened V by 2 bases and J by 1 base, and 15 bases separated the two germline ends. The variable domain in full, with the rest retrieved from reference TRBV11-2 and TRBJ2-1, is EAGVAQSPRYKIIEKRQSVAFWCNPISGHATLYWYQQILGQGPKLLIQFQNNGVVDDSQLPKDRFSAERLKGVDSTLKIQPAKLEDSAVYLCASSLLEARPSYNEQFFGPGTRLTVL.

The rearrangement joins TRBV5-8 to TRBJ1-1; D is uncertain. Germline V gives CDR1 SGHTS, CDR2 YDEGEE. The CDR3 totals 13 residues. Trimming left V 0 bases short and J 5 bases short, with 8 bases between. The DNA of the CDR3 is TGTGCCAGCAGCTTGGGGCCCAAGACTGAAGCTTTCTTT. It specifies CASSLGPKTEAFF.

The J gene is TRBJ2-2, the V gene TRBV12-5; 9 bases are a match to TRBD2. The V and J ends lost 2 bases and 4 bases, in that order; junction bases with no gene match: 8. CDR1 and CDR2 from the germline V gene are LGHNT and FRNRAP. CDR3 length equals 17 residues. Here the CDR3 DNA reads TGTGCTAGTGGTTTGCTCGCCGGGACTAGCAGCACCGGGGAGCTGTTTTTT. Its translation is CASGLLAGTSSTGELFF.

The V and J genes are TRBV28 and TRBJ1-2; tentatively, D is TRBD1 (6 bases). V gave up 10 bases and J gave up 4 bases, with 19 bases separating them. Germline-derived CDR1 and CDR2 are MDHEN and SYDVKM. The CDR3 sequence is 14 residues long. CDR3 residues: CATRPPPRGYGYTF. The CDR3 DNA follows: TGTGCCACAAGACCACCCCCCAGGGGCTATGGCTACACCTTC.

The chain recombines TRBV2 with TRBJ1-2; D remains ambiguous. From germline, CDR1 is SNHLY and CDR2 FYNNEI. V lost 6 bases to trimming and J lost 4 bases, with 12 bases between them. This CDR3 comprises 13 residues. This chain's CDR3 is CASRITQVYGYTF. In nucleotides, the CDR3 is TGTGCCAGCAGAATTACCCAGGTCTATGGCTACACCTTC.

This chain connects TRBV7-2 to TRBJ2-2; D is perhaps TRBD2 (5 bases). V was clipped by 4 bases and J by 2 bases, with 5 bases between them. The CDR3 runs 13 residues. The V gene's germline CDR1 is SGHTA and CDR2 FQGNSA. Written as DNA, the CDR3 is TGTGCCAGCAGCTGGACTAACACCGGGGAGCTGTTTTTT. This codes for CASSWTNTGELFF. Filled out from reference TRBV7-2 and TRBJ2-2, the complete variable domain reads GAGVSQSPSNKVTEKGKDVELRCDPISGHTALYWYRQSLGQGLEFLIYFQGNSAPDKSGLPSDRFSAERTGGSVSTLTIQRTQQEDSAVYLCASSWTNTGELFFGEGSRLTVL.

The V call is TRBV7-3, the J call TRBJ2-1; D remains ambiguous. Germline assignment: CDR1 SGHTA and CDR2 FQGTGA. The CDR3 extends over 14 amino acids. Trimming took 5 bases from V and 1 from J, leaving 9 bases between them. This chain's CDR3 is CASSPTVSYNEQFF. As DNA, the CDR3 is TGTGCCAGCAGCCCGACTGTGTCCTACAATGAGCAGTTCTTC.

The chain combines TRBV15 with TRBJ2-5, with 10 bases aligning to TRBD2. The CDR3 loop spans 18 amino acids. Germline loops: CDR1 LNHNV, CDR2 YYDKDF (reference sequence). The V segment lost 0 bases and the J segment 6 bases; nucleotides outside the gene matches: 13. The CDR3 DNA sequence: TGTGCCACCAGCAGAGAGGCTAGCGGGAGTCTAAGAAAACAGACCCAGTACTTC. Translation gives CATSREASGSLRKQTQYF.

The chain links TRBV4-2 to TRBJ2-3, with 7 bases matching TRBD1. The CDR3 totals 14 residues. Germline V lookup: CDR1 LGHNA, CDR2 YNFKEQ. J gave up 1 base and V 4 bases, and 2 bases lay outside the gene matches. CDR3 sequence: CASSRDRGTDTQYF. The CDR3 DNA sequence: TGTGCCAGCAGCCGGGACAGAGGCACAGATACGCAGTATTTT.

The chain recombines TRBV27 with TRBJ2-1; D perhaps matches TRBD2 (5 bases). V was pared by 5 bases and J by 3 bases, with 17 bases between. This CDR3 comprises 16 residues. The germline V gene has CDR1 MNHEY and CDR2 SMNVEV (reference sequence). CDR3 region: CASSPPSSPVYNEQFF. The DNA of the CDR3 is TGTGCCAGCAGTCCCCCTTCTAGCCCGGTCTACAATGAGCAGTTCTTC.

The gene calls are TRBV5-4 and TRBJ2-7; D is ambiguous. CDR1 SGHNT and CDR2 YYREEE come from the germline V gene (reference sequence). Trimming stripped 3 bases from V and 4 bases from J, with 5 bases between. This CDR3 region has 11 residues. The CDR3, as DNA: TGTGCCAGCAGCTCGGTTTACGAGCAGTACTTC. This sequence encodes CASSSVYEQYF.